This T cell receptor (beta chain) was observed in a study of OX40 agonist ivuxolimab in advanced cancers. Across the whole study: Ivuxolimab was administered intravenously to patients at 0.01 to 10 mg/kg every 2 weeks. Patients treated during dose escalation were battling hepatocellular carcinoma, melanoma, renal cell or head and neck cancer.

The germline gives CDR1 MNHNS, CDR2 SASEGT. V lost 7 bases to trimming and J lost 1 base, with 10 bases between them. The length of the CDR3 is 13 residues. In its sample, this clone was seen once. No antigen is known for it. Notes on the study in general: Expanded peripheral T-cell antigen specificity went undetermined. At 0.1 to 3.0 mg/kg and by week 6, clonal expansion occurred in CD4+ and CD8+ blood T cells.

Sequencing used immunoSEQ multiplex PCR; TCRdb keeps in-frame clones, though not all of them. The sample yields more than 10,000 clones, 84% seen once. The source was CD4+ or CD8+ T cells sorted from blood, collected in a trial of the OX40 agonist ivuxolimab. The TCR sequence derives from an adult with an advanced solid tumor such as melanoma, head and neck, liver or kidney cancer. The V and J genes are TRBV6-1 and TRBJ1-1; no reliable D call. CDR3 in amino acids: CASKLQRNTEAFF. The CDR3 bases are TGTGCCAGCAAATTGCAGAGGAACACTGAAGCTTTCTTT.